Presented here are 14 T cell receptor beta chains from one specimen sequenced in a study of immune heterogeneity within non-small cell lung tumors (dated by TCRdb to between 2017 and 2018). Genomic DNA was extracted from bulk tumor tissue and used as the TCR template, and approximately 600 ng gDNA was amplified per sample. During surgery, multiple biopsies were taken from each primary tumor and placed as far apart as possible within the tumor mass. Patients in the study cohort, which was described as untreated, were newly diagnosed NSCLC cases going through curative surgery. TCRdb lists the instrument as HiSeq X Ten. A multiplex PCR system amplified the TCR beta CDR3 region, with a first 10-cycle round using 32 V-gene forward and 13 J-gene reverse primers. The public reads were reprocessed in TCRdb via fastp at Q25 and MiXCR, keeping in-frame beta chains. Each record represents a unique CDR3 protein, reported with the most common genes and DNA among its rows. This sample comprises 3,500 to 4,500 distinct CDR3 sequences, roughly 30% of them detected only once. The top ten clones comprise 9% to 15% of the sample.

Sequenced: lung tumor tissue. Receptors were obtained from a man in his fifties or sixties with non-small cell lung cancer.

This clonotype is termed medium-sized. This chain links TRBV4-2 with TRBJ2-2; 11 bases agree with TRBD2. V was clipped by 1 base and J by 3 bases; unmatched bases: 10. The CDR3 spans 19 residues. Germline CDR1 reads LGHNA; CDR2 reads YNFKEQ. The chain's CDR3 is CASSQAEASGRSDTGELFF. Written as DNA, the CDR3 is TGTGCCAGCAGCCAAGCGGAGGCTAGCGGGAGGTCGGACACCGGGGAGCTGTTTTTT.

The V call is TRBV20-1, the J call TRBJ2-1; perhaps TRBD2 as D (6 bases). V was trimmed by 8 bases and J by 5 bases, leaving 13 bases between them. Germline CDR1 is DFQATT and CDR2 is SNEGSKA (reference sequence). CDR3 size: 12 residues. CDR3 amino acids: CSSGTLNNEQFF. In DNA, the CDR3 is TGCAGTTCTGGGACTTTAAACAATGAGCAGTTCTTC.

This clonotype was seen only a few times. The chain recombines TRBV6-1 with TRBJ1-6; tentative D call: TRBD1 (5 bases). The CDR3 is 17 amino acids. Germline-derived CDR1 and CDR2 are MNHNS and SASEGT. V was trimmed by 6 bases and J by 1 base, leaving 16 bases between them. The CDR3 spells CASSSDTLGSYNSPLHF. The CDR3 nucleotides are TGTGCCAGCAGCTCGGACACCTTGGGATCCTATAATTCACCCCTCCACTTT.

This clonotype is labeled medium-sized. V and J are TRBV9 and TRBJ2-1; D not resolved. CDR3 length equals 12 residues. Trimming removed 2 bases from V and 8 bases from J, with 8 bases in between. Germline V CDR1 and CDR2: SGDLS, YYNGEE. CDR3 coding DNA: TGTGCCAGCAGCGTTAACTCGTATGAGCAGTTCTTC. Translating it yields CASSVNSYEQFF.

This clonotype is labeled medium-sized (0.01 to 0.1%). This sequence joins TRBV12-3 or TRBV12-4 and TRBJ2-2; 13 bases fit TRBD2. J gave up 6 bases and V 6 bases, and 7 bases lay outside the gene matches. The CDR3 is 16 residues long. The CDR3 loop reads CASSSTSGRAAGELFF. CDR3 sequence (DNA): TGTGCCAGCAGCTCCACTAGCGGGAGGGCCGCCGGGGAGCTGTTTTTT.

This rearrangement joins TRBV5-1 to TRBJ2-5; TRBD2 matches at 8 bases. The CDR3 contains 18 residues. V trimming: 0 bases; J trimming: 4 bases; junction bases outside the gene matches: 14. Germline lookup yields CDR1 SGHRS and CDR2 YFSETQ. DNA for the CDR3: TGCGCCAGCAGCTTGGGGGGGACTAGTCGCCCCCTAAGAGAGACCCAGTACTTC. Protein sequence: CASSLGGTSRPLRETQYF. Based on the CDR3 plus reference TRBV5-1 and TRBJ2-5, the full variable domain is KAGVTQTPRYLIKTRGQQVTLSCSPISGHRSVSWYQQTPGQGLQFLFEYFSETQRNKGNFPGRFSGRQFSNSRSEMNVSTLELGDSALYLCASSLGGTSRPLRETQYFGPGTRLLVL.

The rearrangement links TRBV7-2 to TRBJ2-5, with D tentatively TRBD1 (6 bases). There are 16 residues in the CDR3. Germline values: CDR1 SGHTA, CDR2 FQGNSA. Trimming removed 5 bases from V and 2 bases from J, with 18 bases in between. The CDR3 reads CASSPNNIGQQETQYF. In nucleotides, the CDR3 is TGTGCCAGCAGCCCGAACAACATAGGACAGCAAGAGACCCAGTACTTC.

There are a few counts of this clonotype. The J gene is TRBJ2-1, the V gene TRBV28, with no clear D. V lost 7 bases and J lost 10, with 17 bases in between. CDR3 length: 13 amino acids. The germline V gene encodes CDR1 MDHEN and CDR2 SYDVKM. The CDR3 is CASTLKGPWEQFF. The CDR3 region has the DNA TGTGCCAGCACCCTCAAGGGCCCCTGGGAGCAGTTCTTC.

This clonotype was found a few times. V gene TRBV2 combines with J gene TRBJ2-7, with 7 bases matching TRBD1. Germline V gene data show CDR1 as SNHLY and CDR2 as FYNNEI. This CDR3 comprises 13 residues. J was trimmed by 3 bases and V by 3 bases; bases with no gene match: 2. CDR3 amino acids: CASSEGTVYEQYF. DNA of the CDR3: TGTGCCAGCAGTGAGGGGACAGTCTACGAGCAGTACTTC.

J is TRBJ2-7 and V is TRBV7-9, with a tentative D call TRBD2 (6 bases). The CDR3 consists of 16 residues. Trimming removed 0 bases from V and 7 bases from J, with 19 bases in between. Germline V gene data show CDR1 as SEHNR and CDR2 as FQNEAQ (reference sequence). This chain's CDR3 is CASSLAQAGPTMEQYF. The CDR3 bases are TGTGCCAGCAGCTTAGCCCAGGCGGGGCCCACAATGGAGCAGTACTTC.

This clonotype is medium-sized in the sample. This chain links TRBV5-1 with TRBJ1-5; no firm D call. Per the germline V gene, CDR1 is SGHRS and CDR2 is YFSETQ. The CDR3 spans 15 residues. The V gene lost 4 bases and the J gene lost 1 base, with 12 bases spanning the gap. The CDR3 is CASSTGNSSNQPQHF. CDR3 DNA sequence: TGCGCCAGCAGCACGGGTAACAGCAGCAATCAGCCCCAGCATTTT.

In this sample, this clonotype is medium-sized (0.01 to 0.1%). The CDR3 sequence is CASTSGQGSAEAFF. The CDR3 DNA reads as TGCGCCAGCACCTCCGGACAGGGGAGCGCTGAAGCTTTCTTT. V usage is TRBV5-1 and J usage is TRBJ1-1; 9 nucleotides line up with TRBD1. The CDR3 runs 14 residues. The junction had 9 bases not matched to a gene; V was cut back by 6 bases and J by 6 bases. The germline V gene has CDR1 SGHRS and CDR2 YFSETQ.

The chain has TRBV11-2 and TRBJ1-4; D gene uncertain. The V gene's germline CDR1 is SGHAT and CDR2 FQNNGV. V was trimmed by 4 bases and J by 8 bases, leaving 14 bases between them. CDR3 size: 14 residues. The CDR3 region is CASSSAGEYEKLFF. CDR3 DNA: TGTGCCAGCAGCTCGGCTGGGGAATACGAAAAACTGTTTTTT.

This clonotype was seen only once. This sequence joins TRBV7-3 and TRBJ2-1, with 15 bases fitting TRBD2. V trimming: 2 bases; J trimming: 0 bases; junction bases outside the gene matches: 5. CDR3 length equals 19 residues. From germline, CDR1 is SGHTA and CDR2 FQGTGA. CDR3: CASSLGTSGRRSSYNEQFF. The CDR3, as DNA: TGTGCCAGCAGCTTAGGGACTAGCGGGAGGCGAAGCTCCTACAATGAGCAGTTCTTC.